This paragraph reports one T cell receptor beta chain. The specificity of this receptor is unknown. Base quality data are lacking; no much larger clone is found one base away. This specimen's time point label, per the study, means: about 28 days (+/-7) after the second vaccine dose. AZD1222 recipients with second doses at about 4 weeks or about 12 weeks were pooled, because spike-specific TCR depth and breadth did not differ between schedules. Samples from vaccinated people were obtained from the UK trials COV001 and COV002, which included a single-blind randomized controlled phase 2/3 trial of AZD1222 (ChAdOx1 nCoV-19) in healthy adults. Trial participant PBMC samples were collected at day 0 and day 28 after the second dose for TCRbeta chain sequencing. The junction shows trimming of 4 bases on V and 5 bases on J, and the gene matches do not reach 11 bases of it. The CDR3 runs 16 amino acids, cysteine and phenylalanine included. Only the CDR3 DNA stays, 48 bases, in frame from base 1. The germline V gene specifies SGHTA as CDR1 and FQGNSA as CDR2.

This entry belongs to a study of T cell responses to AZD1222 COVID-19 vaccine (dated by TCRdb to the early 2020s). A note on the overall study: TCR sequencing was performed for over 230 trial participants, of whom 207 were given two doses of AZD1222 and around 26 were given two doses of MenACWY control vaccine. Trial participants were enrolled into age subgroups of 18-55, 56-69 and 70-plus years, which contained about 150, 28 and 57 TCR-sequenced participants, respectively.

The CDR3 regions of human TCRbeta chains were subjected to immunosequencing. For the original study's pipeline: Repertoire TCRs were checked for matches against a reference library of SARS-CoV-2-specific TCRs that had been generated using the MIRA antigen-specificity platform. Breadth was defined as the fraction of unique TCRs that were SARS-CoV-2-associated. Depth was defined as the fraction of total T cells that were SARS-CoV-2-associated. Using the MIRA data, each spike-specific TCR was mapped to the spike region that the TCR reacts to and placed in a CD4 or CD8 class. Log10-transformed breadth and depth values were compared by one-way ANOVA with Sidak's multiple comparisons tests. The table was pulled from immuneACCESS by TCRdb, which kept in-frame rearrangements only. Such tables lose some clones; where checked, under half of the loss comes from unresolved V genes, and the rest has no known cause. The DNA was the basis for D and trimming; V, J and clone size are from that table. Recorded for this sample are some 170,000 clones; 88% of them occurred a single time. 4.3% of the sample goes to the ten largest clones.

Broad study findings and their caveats: The 56-69-year group was small, and its depth increase did not reach significance, likely because of low power. After two AZD1222 doses, spike-specific TCR breadth and depth were significantly higher than at day 0 and than in MenACWY recipients. Conclusions about previously exposed vaccinees were limited because only a handful of AZD1222 recipients were SARS-CoV-2 seropositive at baseline. Because no samples from the day 14 peak response were available, repertoires could be characterized only after the peak T cell response. Vaccine-associated CD4 TCRs spanned the whole spike protein, with dominant responses in regions 160-218 and 743-854. Most participants were white British and females outnumbered males, and the authors suggested that clonal diversity may have been underestimated. Reportedly, close to half of the unique spike-specific TCRs recognized epitopes lying outside the regions that are mutated in the B.1.351 and B.1.1.7 variants.

The specimen was peripheral blood, collected 28 days after the second AZD1222 dose. This receptor was obtained from an adult who received the AZD1222 COVID-19 vaccine. The chain couples TRBV7-2 to TRBJ2-7; the central 10 bases match TRBD2. In nucleotide form, the sequence is TGTGCCAGCAGCTACACCGGGACTAGCGCAAACCACGAGCAGTACTTC. Its protein product is CASSYTGTSANHEQYF.